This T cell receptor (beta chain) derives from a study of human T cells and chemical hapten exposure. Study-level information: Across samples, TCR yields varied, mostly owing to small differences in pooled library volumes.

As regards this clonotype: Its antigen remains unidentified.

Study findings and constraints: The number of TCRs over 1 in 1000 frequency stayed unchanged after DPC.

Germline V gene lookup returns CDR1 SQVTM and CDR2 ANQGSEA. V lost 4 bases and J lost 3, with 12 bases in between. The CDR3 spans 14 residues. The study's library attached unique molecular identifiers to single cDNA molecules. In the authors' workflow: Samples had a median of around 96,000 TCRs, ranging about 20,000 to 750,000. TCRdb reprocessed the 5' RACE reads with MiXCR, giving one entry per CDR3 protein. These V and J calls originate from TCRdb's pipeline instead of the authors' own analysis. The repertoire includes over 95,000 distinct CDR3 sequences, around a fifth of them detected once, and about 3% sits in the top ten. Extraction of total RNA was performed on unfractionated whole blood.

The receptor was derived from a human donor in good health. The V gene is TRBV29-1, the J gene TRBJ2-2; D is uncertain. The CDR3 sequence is CSVGRAEYTGELFF. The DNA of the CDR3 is TGCAGCGTTGGAAGGGCTGAATACACCGGGGAGCTGTTTTTT.